One sample yielded the 14 T cell receptor beta chains listed below, sequenced in a study of spatial heterogeneity in lung cancer. Study-level results: Intratumoral expanded alpha and beta TCR counts were found to track tumor mutation counts.

TCRdb re-called the 5' RACE reads through MiXCR, storing one row per CDR3 protein. This table holds 13,000 or so distinct CDR3 sequences, roughly 5% found once. Antigens of these TCRs are unknown. Time point: sample taken at primary tumor resection. The specimen comprised lung tumor tissue, sampled at surgery. The source of these receptors is a male donor with early-stage non-small cell lung cancer.

By sample fraction, this clonotype is medium-sized. The rearrangement joins TRBV28 to TRBJ2-2; D is unresolved. CDR1 and CDR2 from the germline V gene are MDHEN and SYDVKM. This CDR3 contains 15 residues. Trimming took off 1 base at V and 3 bases at J, with 9 bases between the two ends. The CDR3 is CASSLLPADTGELFF. CDR3 DNA: TGTGCCAGCAGTTTATTACCAGCAGACACCGGGGAGCTGTTTTTT.

There are many counts of this clonotype. The chain couples TRBV28 to TRBJ1-5; D gene uncertain. Germline values: CDR1 MDHEN, CDR2 SYDVKM. The CDR3 length is 15 residues. V was pared by 5 bases and J by 4 bases, with 15 bases between. The CDR3 DNA sequence: TGTGCCAGCAGTCCCCCAACGGGCCAGAATCAGCCCCAGCATTTT. Translated: CASSPPTGQNQPQHF. The variable domain in full, completed from reference TRBV28 and TRBJ1-5, reads DVKVTQSSRYLVKRTGEKVFLECVQDMDHENMFWYRQDPGLGLRLIYFSYDVKMKEKGDIPEGYSVSREKKERFSLILESASTNQTSMYLCASSPPTGQNQPQHFGDGTRLSIL.

The CDR3 is CASSLGDRFNEKLFF. The CDR3 DNA sequence: TGTGCCAGCAGCTTAGGGGACAGATTTAATGAAAAACTGTTTTTT. This sequence joins TRBV7-9 and TRBJ1-4; TRBD1 matches 7 bases. CDR1 and CDR2 from the germline V gene are SEHNR and FQNEAQ (reference sequence). V lost 1 base, J lost 4 bases, and 3 bases stayed unmatched. This CDR3 comprises 15 residues. The full variable domain, with the rest looked up from reference TRBV7-9 and TRBJ1-4, is DTGVSQNPRHKITKRGQNVTFRCDPISEHNRLYWYRQTLGQGPEFLTYFQNEAQLEKSRLLSDRFSAERPKGSFSTLEIQRTEQGDSAMYLCASSLGDRFNEKLFFGSGTQLSVL.

This clonotype came up many times. J is TRBJ2-6 and V is TRBV6-5; possibly TRBD1 for D (5 bases). Germline V gene data show CDR1 as MNHEY and CDR2 as SVGAGI. Trimming removed 8 bases from V and 0 bases from J, with 11 bases in between. This CDR3 is 15 amino acids long. CDR3 sequence reads: CASGQVNSGANVLTF. The CDR3 coding sequence is TGTGCCAGCGGACAAGTCAACTCTGGGGCCAACGTCCTGACTTTC.

V gene TRBV27 combines with J gene TRBJ2-3, with 11 positions matching TRBD2. The germline gives CDR1 MNHEY, CDR2 SMNVEV (reference sequence). This CDR3 is 13 amino acids long. V dropped 8 bases and J dropped 7; count of bases not matched to a gene: 5. The CDR3 DNA is TGTGCCAGCCGGGGACTAGCGGCCCATACGCAGTATTTT. As protein: CASRGLAAHTQYF.

The chain joins TRBV6-5 to TRBJ2-7, with TRBD1 matching 7 bases. The V gene end was trimmed by 6 bases and the J gene end by 2 bases; junction bases not matched to a gene: 4. Germline values: CDR1 MNHEY, CDR2 SVGAGI. This CDR3 comprises 13 residues. The CDR3 nucleotides are TGTGCCAGCAGAGGGACAGCAACCTACGAGCAGTACTTC. Translating gives CASRGTATYEQYF.

In this sample, this clonotype turned up a few times. In DNA form, the CDR3 reads TGTGCCAGCAGCTTGCGGGGGGCCATCATGAATGAGCAGTTCTTC. This gives the protein CASSLRGAIMNEQFF. V is TRBV5-5 and J is TRBJ2-1; tentatively, D is TRBD2 (7 bases). CDR1 is SGHKS and CDR2 is YYEKEE in the germline V gene (reference sequence). V shed 1 base and J shed 7 bases, with 15 bases lying between them. This CDR3 is 15 amino acids long.

This clonotype was seen ten or more times. V is TRBV5-6 and J is TRBJ1-3; D gene uncertain. This CDR3 contains 14 residues. Germline loops: CDR1 SGHDT, CDR2 YYEEEE. Trimming shortened V by 4 bases and J by 0 bases, and 8 bases separated the two germline ends. DNA of the CDR3: TGTGCCAGCAGCCCACAGTTCTCTGGAAACACCATATATTTT. Translation: CASSPQFSGNTIYF. Complete variable domain (other parts from reference TRBV5-6 and TRBJ1-3): DAGVTQSPTHLIKTRGQQVTLRCSPKSGHDTVSWYQQALGQGPQFIFQYYEEEERQRGNFPDRFSGHQFPNYSSELNVNALLLGDSALYLCASSPQFSGNTIYFGEGSWLTVV.

In this sample, this clonotype turned up many times. V is TRBV12-3 or TRBV12-4 and J is TRBJ2-3, with TRBD2 matching over 12 bases. The CDR3 has 15 amino acids. The trim removed 5 bases at V and 9 bases at J, leaving 9 bases unmatched. The CDR3, as DNA: TGTGCCAGCAGTAGACTAGCGGGGGCGGGGGAGACGCAGTATTTT. Protein: CASSRLAGAGETQYF.

Ten or more counts support this clonotype. The V and J genes are TRBV15 and TRBJ2-3, with 13 nucleotides matching TRBD2. The germline CDR1 and CDR2 sequences are LNHNV and YYDKDF (reference sequence). The CDR3 runs to 17 residues. J lost 3 bases, V lost 2 bases, and 5 bases had no gene match. The CDR3 coding sequence is TGTGCCACCAGCAGACATTGGACTAGCGGGGGAACAGATACGCAGTATTTT. It translates to CATSRHWTSGGTDTQYF.

This clonotype was picked up a small number of times. Written as DNA, the CDR3 is TGTGCCATCAGTAGGGACAACCCGGACTCCTACGAGCAGTACTTC. It yields the protein CAISRDNPDSYEQYF. V is TRBV10-3 and J is TRBJ2-7; possible D gene TRBD1, 6 bases. The CDR3 covers 15 residues. The germline gives CDR1 ENHRY, CDR2 SYGVKD. Trimming took 5 bases from V and 0 from J, leaving 14 bases between them.

This clonotype has only a few counts. This rearrangement joins TRBV4-1 to TRBJ2-3; 8 bases fit TRBD1. Germline V gene lookup returns CDR1 MGHRA and CDR2 YSYEKL. Trimming at V came to 0 bases and at J to 5 bases, leaving 7 bases not matched to a gene. CDR3 length: 16 residues. The CDR3 sequence is CASSQDWTRGQDTQYF. The CDR3 DNA is TGCGCCAGCAGCCAAGATTGGACCAGGGGGCAAGATACGCAGTATTTT.

The sample holds many counts of this clonotype. The chain carries TRBV20-1 and TRBJ2-3, with D unresolved. The CDR3 has 13 residues. V was shortened by 0 bases and J by 2 bases, with 6 bases between the two germline ends. The germline V gene has CDR1 DFQATT and CDR2 SNEGSKA (reference sequence). CDR3 amino acids: CSARDQLTDTQYF. CDR3 nucleotide sequence: TGCAGTGCTAGAGATCAGCTCACAGATACGCAGTATTTT.

This clonotype was picked up a small number of times. The genes are TRBV9 and TRBJ1-6; 9 bases align to TRBD1. The germline V gene has CDR1 SGDLS and CDR2 YYNGEE. There are 14 residues in the CDR3. J gave up 8 bases and V 3 bases, and 3 bases lay outside the gene matches. The CDR3 DNA is TGTGCCAGCAGCGCCCGGGACAGGGATTCACCCCTCCACTTT. Its translation is CASSARDRDSPLHF. Variable domain in full (rest from reference TRBV9 and TRBJ1-6): DSGVTQTPKHLITATGQRVTLRCSPRSGDLSVYWYQQSLDQGLQFLIQYYNGEERAKGNILERFSAQQFPDLHSELNLSSLELGDSALYFCASSARDRDSPLHFGNGTRLTVT.